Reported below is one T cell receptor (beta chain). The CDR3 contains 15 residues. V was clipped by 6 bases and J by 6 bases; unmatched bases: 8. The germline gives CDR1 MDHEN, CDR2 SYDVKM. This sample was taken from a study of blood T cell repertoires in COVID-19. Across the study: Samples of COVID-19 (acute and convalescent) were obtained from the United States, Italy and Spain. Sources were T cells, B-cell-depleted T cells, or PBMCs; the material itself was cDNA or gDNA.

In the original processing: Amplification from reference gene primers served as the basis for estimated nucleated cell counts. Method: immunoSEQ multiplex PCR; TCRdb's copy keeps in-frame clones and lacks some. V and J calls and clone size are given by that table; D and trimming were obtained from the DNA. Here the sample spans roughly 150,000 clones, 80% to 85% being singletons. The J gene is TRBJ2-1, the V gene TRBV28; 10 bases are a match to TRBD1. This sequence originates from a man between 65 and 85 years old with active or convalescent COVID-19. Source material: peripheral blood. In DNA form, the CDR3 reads TGTGCCAGCAGCTCTGCAGGGACAGGGGCCAATGAGCAGTTCTTC. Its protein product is CASSSAGTGANEQFF.